The present T cell receptor beta chain was sequenced within a study of T-cell reconstitution after alpha-beta-depleted transplantation in children. Germline CDR1 is DFQATT and CDR2 is SNEGSKA (reference sequence). The CDR3 is 16 residues long. The V end was cut by 3 bases, the J end by 4 bases, with 16 bases between. Preparing the TCRbeta library involved the use of unique molecular identifiers. In TCRdb, the PCR reads were re-called with MiXCR into one record per CDR3 protein. This table holds 440,000 or so distinct CDR3 sequences, 43% found once. This clonotype has a handful of counts. The clonotype originates from a girl aged 2 to 9 with aplastic anemia, due to receive a stem cell transplant. The material sequenced was PBMCs, taken before TCRalphabeta/CD19-depleted stem cell transplant. The chain recombines TRBV20-1 with TRBJ2-6, with D perhaps being TRBD1 or TRBD2 (5 bases each). CDR3 sequence (DNA): TGCAGTGCTAGGGACTCGACAGTGGCCGGGGCCAACGTCCTGACTTTC. This encodes CSARDSTVAGANVLTF.